Sequencing of this T cell receptor (beta chain) was carried out in a study of blood T cell repertoires in COVID-19. Across the whole study: The samples span acute and convalescent COVID-19 from the United States, Italy and Spain. The cDNA or gDNA used as material had been derived from T cells, B-cell-depleted T cells, or PBMCs.

Patients from Seattle were sampled longitudinally, starting during active infection. Per the original data handling: Estimates of nucleated cell counts were drawn from the amplification of reference gene primers. Clones were sequenced by immunoSEQ multiplex PCR, and TCRdb holds only the in-frame ones, with some missing. V and J calls plus clone size are reproduced from that table; the DNA served to infer D and trimming. The sample yields about 320,000 clones, 88% seen once. The material sequenced was peripheral blood. The clonotype was recovered from a woman aged 25 to 39 with COVID-19, enrolled during active disease.

CDR3 sequence: CASSLIIDSPLHF. Here the CDR3 DNA reads TGTGCCAGCAGCTTAATTATTGATTCACCCCTCCACTTT. V is TRBV7-2 and J is TRBJ1-6; D gene unclear. The CDR3 spans 13 residues. The germline gives CDR1 SGHTA, CDR2 FQGNSA. Between the trimmed V and J ends, which lost 2 bases and 8 bases, there was a span of 7 bases. Full variable domain (rest looked up from reference TRBV7-2 and TRBJ1-6): GAGVSQSPSNKVTEKGKDVELRCDPISGHTALYWYRQSLGQGLEFLIYFQGNSAPDKSGLPSDRFSAERTGGSVSTLTIQRTQQEDSAVYLCASSLIIDSPLHFGNGTRLTVT.